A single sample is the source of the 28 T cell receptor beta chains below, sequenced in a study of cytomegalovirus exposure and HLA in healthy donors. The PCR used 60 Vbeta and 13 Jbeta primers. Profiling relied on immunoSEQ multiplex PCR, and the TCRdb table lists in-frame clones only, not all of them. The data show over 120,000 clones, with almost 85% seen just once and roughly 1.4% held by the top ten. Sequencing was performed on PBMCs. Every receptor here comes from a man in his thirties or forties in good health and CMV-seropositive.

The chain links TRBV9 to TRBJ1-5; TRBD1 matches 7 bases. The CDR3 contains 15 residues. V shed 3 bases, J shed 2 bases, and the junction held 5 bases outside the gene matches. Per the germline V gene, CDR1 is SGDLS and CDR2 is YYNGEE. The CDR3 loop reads CASSASTGGNQPQHF. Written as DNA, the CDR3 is TGTGCCAGCAGCGCCTCCACAGGGGGCAATCAGCCCCAGCATTTT.

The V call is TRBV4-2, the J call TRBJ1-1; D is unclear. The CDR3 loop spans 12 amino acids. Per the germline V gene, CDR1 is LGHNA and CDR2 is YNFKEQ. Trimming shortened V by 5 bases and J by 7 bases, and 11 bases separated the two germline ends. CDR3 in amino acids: CASSIPRGEAFF. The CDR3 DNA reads TGTGCCAGCAGCATACCTCGGGGTGAAGCTTTCTTT.

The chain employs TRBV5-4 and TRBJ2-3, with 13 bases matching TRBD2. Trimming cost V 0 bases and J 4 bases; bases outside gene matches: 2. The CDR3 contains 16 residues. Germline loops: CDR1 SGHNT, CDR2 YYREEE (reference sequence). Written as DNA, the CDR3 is TGTGCCAGCAGCTTGGGTACTAGCGGGAGGGCAGATACGCAGTATTTT. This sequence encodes CASSLGTSGRADTQYF.

CDR3 nucleotide sequence: TGTGCCTGGACCGTATTTGAGGATCATGGCTACACCTTC. Its translation: CAWTVFEDHGYTF. The rearrangement uses TRBV30 and TRBJ1-2; D gene ambiguous. V was pared by 4 bases and J by 6 bases, with 15 bases between. The CDR3 covers 13 residues. Per germline, CDR1 GTSNPN and CDR2 SVGIG (reference sequence).

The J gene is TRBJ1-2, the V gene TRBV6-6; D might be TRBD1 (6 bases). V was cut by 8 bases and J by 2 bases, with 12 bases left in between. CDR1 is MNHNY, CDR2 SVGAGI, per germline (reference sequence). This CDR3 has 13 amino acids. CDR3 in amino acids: CASLSGQNYGYTF. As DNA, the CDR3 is TGTGCCAGCCTCTCGGGACAAAACTATGGCTACACCTTC.

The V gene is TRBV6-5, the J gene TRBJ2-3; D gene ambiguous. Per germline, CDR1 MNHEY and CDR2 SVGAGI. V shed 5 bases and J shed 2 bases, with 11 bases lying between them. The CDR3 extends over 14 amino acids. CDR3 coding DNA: TGTGCCAGCAGTCCGCAGTTGTACACAGATACGCAGTATTTT. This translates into CASSPQLYTDTQYF.

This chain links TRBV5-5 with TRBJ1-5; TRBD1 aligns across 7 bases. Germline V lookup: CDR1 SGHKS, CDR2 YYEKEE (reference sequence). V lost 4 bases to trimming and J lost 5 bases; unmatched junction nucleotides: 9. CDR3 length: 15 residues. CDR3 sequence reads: CASSPTGVRDQPQHF. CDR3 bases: TGTGCCAGCAGCCCTACAGGGGTGAGGGATCAGCCCCAGCATTTT. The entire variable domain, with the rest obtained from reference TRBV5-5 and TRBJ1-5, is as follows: DAGVTQSPTHLIKTRGQQVTLRCSPISGHKSVSWYQQVLGQGPQFIFQYYEKEERGRGNFPDRFSARQFPNYSSELNVNALLLGDSALYLCASSPTGVRDQPQHFGDGTRLSIL.

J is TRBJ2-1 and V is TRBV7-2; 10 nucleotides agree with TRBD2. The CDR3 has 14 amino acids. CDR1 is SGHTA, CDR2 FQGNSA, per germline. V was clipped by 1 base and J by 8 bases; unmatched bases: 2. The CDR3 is CASSLGTSGDEQFF. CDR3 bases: TGTGCCAGCAGCTTAGGGACTAGCGGTGATGAGCAGTTCTTC. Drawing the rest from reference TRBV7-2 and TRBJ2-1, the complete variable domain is GAGVSQSPSNKVTEKGKDVELRCDPISGHTALYWYRQSLGQGLEFLIYFQGNSAPDKSGLPSDRFSAERTGGSVSTLTIQRTQQEDSAVYLCASSLGTSGDEQFFGPGTRLTVL.

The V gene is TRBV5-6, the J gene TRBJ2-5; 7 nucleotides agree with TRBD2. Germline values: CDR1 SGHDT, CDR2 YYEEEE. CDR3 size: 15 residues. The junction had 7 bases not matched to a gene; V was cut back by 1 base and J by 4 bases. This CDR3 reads CASSLFPAGAETQYF. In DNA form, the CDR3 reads TGTGCCAGCAGCTTGTTTCCGGCGGGAGCAGAGACCCAGTACTTC.

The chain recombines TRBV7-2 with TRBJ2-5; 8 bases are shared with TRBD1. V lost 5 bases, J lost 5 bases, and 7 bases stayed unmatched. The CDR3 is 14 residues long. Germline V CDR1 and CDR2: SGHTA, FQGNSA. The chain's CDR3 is CASSKTGATETQYF. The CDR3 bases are TGTGCCAGCAGCAAGACAGGGGCGACGGAGACCCAGTACTTC.

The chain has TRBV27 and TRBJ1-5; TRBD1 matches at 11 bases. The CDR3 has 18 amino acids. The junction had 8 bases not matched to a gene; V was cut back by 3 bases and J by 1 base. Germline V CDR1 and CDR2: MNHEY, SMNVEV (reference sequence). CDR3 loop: CASSFRGQGAWSNQPQHF. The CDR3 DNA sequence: TGTGCCAGCAGTTTTCGAGGACAGGGGGCTTGGAGCAATCAGCCCCAGCATTTT.

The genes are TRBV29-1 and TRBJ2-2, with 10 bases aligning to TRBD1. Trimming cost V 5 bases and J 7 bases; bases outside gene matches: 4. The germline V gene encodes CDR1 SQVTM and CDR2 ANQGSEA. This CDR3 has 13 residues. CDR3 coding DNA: TGCAGCGTTCGACAGGGGGCTGGCGGGGAGCTGTTTTTT. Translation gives CSVRQGAGGELFF.

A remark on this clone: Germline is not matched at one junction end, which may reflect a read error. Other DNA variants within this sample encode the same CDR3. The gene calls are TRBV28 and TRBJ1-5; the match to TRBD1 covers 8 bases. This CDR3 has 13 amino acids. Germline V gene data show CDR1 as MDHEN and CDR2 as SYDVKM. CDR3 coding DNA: TGTGCCACCACAGGGGGATGGAATCAGCCCCAGCACTTT. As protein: CATTGGWNQPQHF.

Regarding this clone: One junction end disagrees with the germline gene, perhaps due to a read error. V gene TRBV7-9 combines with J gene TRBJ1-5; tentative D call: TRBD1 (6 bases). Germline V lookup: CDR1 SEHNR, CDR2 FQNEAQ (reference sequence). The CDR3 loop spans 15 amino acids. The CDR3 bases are TGTTCCAGCAGCGGAGGAGGGGGGGGAAATCAGCCCCAGCATTTT. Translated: CSSSGGGGGNQPQHF.

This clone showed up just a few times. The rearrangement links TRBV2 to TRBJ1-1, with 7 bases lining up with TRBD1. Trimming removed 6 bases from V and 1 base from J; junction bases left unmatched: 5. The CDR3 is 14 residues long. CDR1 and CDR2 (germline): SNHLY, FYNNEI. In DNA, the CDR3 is TGTGCCAGCAGGCTCGGGACAGCGAACACTGAAGCTTTCTTT. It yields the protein CASRLGTANTEAFF.

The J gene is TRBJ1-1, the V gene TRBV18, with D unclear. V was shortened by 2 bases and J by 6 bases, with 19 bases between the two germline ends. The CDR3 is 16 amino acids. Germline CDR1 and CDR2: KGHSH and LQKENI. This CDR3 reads CASSPYIGGGLAEAFF. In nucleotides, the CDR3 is TGTGCCAGCTCACCATACATAGGAGGAGGGTTGGCTGAAGCTTTCTTT.

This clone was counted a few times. CDR3 residues: CASSRQIADTQYF. CDR3 nucleotides: TGCGCCAGCAGCCGACAGATTGCAGATACGCAGTATTTT. The rearrangement uses TRBV4-1 and TRBJ2-3; TRBD1 is a possible D gene (5 bases). Germline CDR1 and CDR2: MGHRA and YSYEKL. V was shortened by 4 bases and J by 4 bases, with 9 bases between the two germline ends. CDR3 length: 13 residues.

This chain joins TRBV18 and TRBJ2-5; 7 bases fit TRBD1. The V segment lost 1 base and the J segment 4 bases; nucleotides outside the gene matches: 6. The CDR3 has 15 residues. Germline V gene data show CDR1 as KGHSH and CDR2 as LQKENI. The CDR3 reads CASSPRKGGGETQYF. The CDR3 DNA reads TGTGCCAGCTCACCACGTAAAGGGGGCGGAGAGACCCAGTACTTC.

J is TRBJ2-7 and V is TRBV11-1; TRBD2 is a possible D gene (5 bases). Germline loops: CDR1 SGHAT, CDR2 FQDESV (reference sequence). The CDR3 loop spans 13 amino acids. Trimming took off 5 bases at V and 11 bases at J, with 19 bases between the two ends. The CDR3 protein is CASSPFVGGTEYF. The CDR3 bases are TGTGCCAGCAGCCCATTTGTAGGAGGCACGGAGTACTTC.

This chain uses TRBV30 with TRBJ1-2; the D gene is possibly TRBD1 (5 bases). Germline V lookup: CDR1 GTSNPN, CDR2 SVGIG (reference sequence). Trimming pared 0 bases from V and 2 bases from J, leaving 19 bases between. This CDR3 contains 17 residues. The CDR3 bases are TGTGCCTGGAGTGTAACCATCGGACAACCTCAGAACTATGGCTACACCTTC. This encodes CAWSVTIGQPQNYGYTF.

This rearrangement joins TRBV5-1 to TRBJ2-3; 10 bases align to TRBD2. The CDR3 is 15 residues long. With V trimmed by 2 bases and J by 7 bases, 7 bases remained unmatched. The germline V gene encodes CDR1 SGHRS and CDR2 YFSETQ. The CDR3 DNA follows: TGCGCCAGCAGCTTCGCAGCGGGAGGGCCGAATACGCAGTATTTT. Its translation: CASSFAAGGPNTQYF. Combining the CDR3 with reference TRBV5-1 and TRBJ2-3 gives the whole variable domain KAGVTQTPRYLIKTRGQQVTLSCSPISGHRSVSWYQQTPGQGLQFLFEYFSETQRNKGNFPGRFSGRQFSNSRSEMNVSTLELGDSALYLCASSFAAGGPNTQYFGPGTRLTVL.

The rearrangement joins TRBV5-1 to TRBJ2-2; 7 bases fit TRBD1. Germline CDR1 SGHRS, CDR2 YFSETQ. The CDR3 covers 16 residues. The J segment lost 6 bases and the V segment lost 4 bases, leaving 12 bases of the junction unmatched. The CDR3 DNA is TGCGCCAGCAGCGGTAACAGGGGAAACGTTCCCGGGGAGCTGTTTTTT. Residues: CASSGNRGNVPGELFF. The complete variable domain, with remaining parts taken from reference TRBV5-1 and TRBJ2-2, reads KAGVTQTPRYLIKTRGQQVTLSCSPISGHRSVSWYQQTPGQGLQFLFEYFSETQRNKGNFPGRFSGRQFSNSRSEMNVSTLELGDSALYLCASSGNRGNVPGELFFGEGSRLTVL.

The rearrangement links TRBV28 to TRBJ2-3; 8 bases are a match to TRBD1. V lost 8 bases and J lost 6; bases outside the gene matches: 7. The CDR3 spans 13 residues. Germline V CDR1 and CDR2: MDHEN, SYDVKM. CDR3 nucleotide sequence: TGTGCCAGCCGTAAGACAGGGGCGGATACGCAGTATTTT. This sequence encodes CASRKTGADTQYF.

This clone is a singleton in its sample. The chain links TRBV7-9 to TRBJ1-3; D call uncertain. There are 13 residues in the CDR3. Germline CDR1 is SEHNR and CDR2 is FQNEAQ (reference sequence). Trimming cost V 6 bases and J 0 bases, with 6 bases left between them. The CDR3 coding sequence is TGTGCCAGCAGACGGTCCTCTGGAAACACCATATATTTT. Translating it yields CASRRSSGNTIYF.

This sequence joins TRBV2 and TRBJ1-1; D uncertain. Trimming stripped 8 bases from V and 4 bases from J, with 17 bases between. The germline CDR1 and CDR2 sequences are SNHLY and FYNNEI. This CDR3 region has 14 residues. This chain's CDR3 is CASEGIGPGTEAFF. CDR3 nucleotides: TGTGCCAGCGAGGGCATCGGTCCGGGCACTGAAGCTTTCTTT.

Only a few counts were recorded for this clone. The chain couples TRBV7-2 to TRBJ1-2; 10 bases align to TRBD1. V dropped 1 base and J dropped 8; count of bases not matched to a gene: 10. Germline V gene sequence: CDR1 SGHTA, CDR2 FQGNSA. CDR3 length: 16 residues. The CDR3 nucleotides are TGTGCCAGCAGCTTAGGGGGGACAGGGGCCATAAACGGCTACACCTTC. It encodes CASSLGGTGAINGYTF.

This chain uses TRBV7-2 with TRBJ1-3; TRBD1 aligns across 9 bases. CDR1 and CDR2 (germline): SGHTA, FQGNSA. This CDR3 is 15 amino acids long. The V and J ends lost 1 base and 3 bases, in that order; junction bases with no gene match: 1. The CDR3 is CASSLGTGDGNTIYF. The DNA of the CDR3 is TGTGCCAGCAGCTTAGGGACAGGGGATGGAAACACCATATATTTT. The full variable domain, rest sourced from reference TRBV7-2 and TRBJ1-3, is GAGVSQSPSNKVTEKGKDVELRCDPISGHTALYWYRQSLGQGLEFLIYFQGNSAPDKSGLPSDRFSAERTGGSVSTLTIQRTQQEDSAVYLCASSLGTGDGNTIYFGEGSWLTVV.

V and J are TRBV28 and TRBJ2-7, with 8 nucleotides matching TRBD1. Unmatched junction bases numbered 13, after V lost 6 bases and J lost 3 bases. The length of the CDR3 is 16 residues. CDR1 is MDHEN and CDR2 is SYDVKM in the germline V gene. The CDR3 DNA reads TGTGCCAGCAGATCCTTCGGGACAGGTAATGGCTACGAGCAGTACTTC. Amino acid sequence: CASRSFGTGNGYEQYF.